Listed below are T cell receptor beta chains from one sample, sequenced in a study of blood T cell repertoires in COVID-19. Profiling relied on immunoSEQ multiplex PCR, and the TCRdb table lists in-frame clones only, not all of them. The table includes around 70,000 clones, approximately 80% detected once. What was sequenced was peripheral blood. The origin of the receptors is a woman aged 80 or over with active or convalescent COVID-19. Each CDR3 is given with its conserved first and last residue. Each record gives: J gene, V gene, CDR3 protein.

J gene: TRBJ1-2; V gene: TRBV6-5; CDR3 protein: CASSRIGGYGYTF
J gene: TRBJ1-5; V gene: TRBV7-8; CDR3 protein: CASSHTLPPRDIREVISNQPQHF
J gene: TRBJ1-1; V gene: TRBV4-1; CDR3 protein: CASSQLQGGTEAFF
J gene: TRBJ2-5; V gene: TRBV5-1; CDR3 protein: CASSFGAGETQYF
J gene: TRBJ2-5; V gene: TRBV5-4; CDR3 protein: CASSFDPSGGASETQYF
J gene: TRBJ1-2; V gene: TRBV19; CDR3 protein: CASSIVSNYGYTF
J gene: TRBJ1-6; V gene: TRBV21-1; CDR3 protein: CASRALRDSYNSPLHF
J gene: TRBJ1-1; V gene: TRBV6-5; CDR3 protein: CASSYGDSMNTEAFF
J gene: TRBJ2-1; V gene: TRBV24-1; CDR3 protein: CATSDRDRGLSYNEQFF
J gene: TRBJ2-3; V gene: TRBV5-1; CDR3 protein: CASRLAGGRDTQYF
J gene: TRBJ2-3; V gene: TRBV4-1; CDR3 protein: CASSPGGAAKTDTQYF
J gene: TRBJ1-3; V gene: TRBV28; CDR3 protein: CASREGGSGNTIYF
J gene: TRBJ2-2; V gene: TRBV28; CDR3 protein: CASSLKGKQFPGCGGELFF
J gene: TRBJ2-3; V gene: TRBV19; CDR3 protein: CASKLGGGSTDTQYF
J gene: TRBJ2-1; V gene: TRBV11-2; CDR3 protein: CASSPLAGADNEQFF
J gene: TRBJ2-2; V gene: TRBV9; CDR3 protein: CASSVRSSTGELFF
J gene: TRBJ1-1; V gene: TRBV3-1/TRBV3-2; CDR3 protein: CASSQRRGNTEAFF
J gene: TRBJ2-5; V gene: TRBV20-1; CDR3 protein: CSASPSTETQYF
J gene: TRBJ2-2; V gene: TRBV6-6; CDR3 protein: CASKMTGTSGELFF
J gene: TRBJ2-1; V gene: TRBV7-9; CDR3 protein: CASSQDSPNEQFF
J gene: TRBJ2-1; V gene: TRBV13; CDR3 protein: CASSTTGRLAGGGEQFF
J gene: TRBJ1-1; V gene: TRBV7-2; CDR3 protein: CASSLEWRNTEAFF
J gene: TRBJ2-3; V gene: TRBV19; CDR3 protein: CASSMGIVGEGDTQYF
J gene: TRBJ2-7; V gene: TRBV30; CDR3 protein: CAWGFRTSVPYEQYF
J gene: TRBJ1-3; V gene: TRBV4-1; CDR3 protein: CASSQDAGRNTIYF
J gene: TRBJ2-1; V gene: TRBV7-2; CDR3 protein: CASSLEASLNREQFF
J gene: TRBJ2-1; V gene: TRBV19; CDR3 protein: CASSNPLAGTEPTYEQFF
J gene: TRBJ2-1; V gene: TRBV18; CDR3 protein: CASSPAGYNEQFF
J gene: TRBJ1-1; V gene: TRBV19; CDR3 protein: CASSPATQWTEAFF
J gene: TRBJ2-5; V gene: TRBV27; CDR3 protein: CASSLSQGARETQYF
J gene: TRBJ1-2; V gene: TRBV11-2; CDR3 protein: CASSSNRGGPYGYTF
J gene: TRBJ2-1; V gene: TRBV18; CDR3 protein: CASSPRLAGSYNEQFF
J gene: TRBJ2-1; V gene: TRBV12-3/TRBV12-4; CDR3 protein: CASSLTRDREQFF
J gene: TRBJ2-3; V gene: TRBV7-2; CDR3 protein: CASSLGYRSSTDTQYF
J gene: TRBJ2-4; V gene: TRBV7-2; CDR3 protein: CASSLGGGGGENIQYF
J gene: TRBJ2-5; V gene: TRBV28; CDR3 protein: CASSATSRGKTQYF
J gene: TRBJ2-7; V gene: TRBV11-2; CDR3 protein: CASSYLRGTLEQYF
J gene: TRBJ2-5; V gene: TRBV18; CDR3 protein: CASSPGQGPQETQYF
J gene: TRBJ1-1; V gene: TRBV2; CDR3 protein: CASSEVREAFF
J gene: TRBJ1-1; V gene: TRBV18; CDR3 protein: CASSPSRANTEAFF
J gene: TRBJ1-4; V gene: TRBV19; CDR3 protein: CASPYLQVDFEKLFF
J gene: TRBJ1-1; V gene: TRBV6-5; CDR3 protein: CASSYGDRGNTEAFF